The source of this T cell receptor (beta chain) is a study of T cell therapy after organ transplantation. Study results and limitations: CD8 clonality fold change after therapy inversely tracked pretherapy clonality.

Time point defined: 20-29 weeks after completion of therapy. The germline V gene has CDR1 LNHDA and CDR2 SQIVND (reference sequence). The V end was cut by 3 bases, the J end by 3 bases, with 11 bases between. This CDR3 contains 14 residues. This table comes from immunoSEQ multiplex PCR, and its TCRdb copy is limited to in-frame clones, with some not included. Of roughly 20,000 clones in the sample, 84% were seen once. Worth noting for this clone: Its antigen is undetermined.

The sequenced sample was CD8+ T cells from blood, obtained after autologous CMV-specific T cell therapy. This TCR came from a human patient who had received a solid organ transplant and had CMV disease. Some T cells may be graft donor cells. The genes are TRBV19 and TRBJ1-2, with no clear D. CDR3 amino acids: CASSIAWEDYGYTF. The CDR3 region has the DNA TGTGCCAGTAGTATCGCATGGGAGGACTATGGCTACACCTTC.